Included here is one T cell receptor beta chain sequence, with context. Its target is unknown. The data originate from a study of T cell responses to AZD1222 COVID-19 vaccine. Study conclusions and caveats: In all cases, repertoires were sampled only after the peak T cell response.

Per germline, CDR1 SNHLY and CDR2 FYNNEI. CDR3 length equals 16 residues. Germline trimming cut 6 bases from V and 2 bases from J; bases unmatched to any gene: 11. TCRdb's table, derived via immunoSEQ multiplex PCR, lists solely in-frame clones and lacks some. The repertoire holds 200,000 or so clones, about 90% seen once, with about 3% in the top ten. Sample: peripheral blood, taken on day 0 of MenACWY control vaccination. This TCR came from an adult in good health. The genes are TRBV2 and TRBJ2-3; 7 bases line up with TRBD1. CDR3 DNA sequence: TGTGCCAGCAGGAGAGACAGGGATGGATTCACAGATACGCAGTATTTT. Protein: CASRRDRDGFTDTQYF.